These T cell receptor beta chains were read from a single sample in a study of blood T cell repertoires in COVID-19. Sequencing used immunoSEQ multiplex PCR; TCRdb keeps in-frame clones, though not all of them. The table shows hundreds of thousands of clones, with 85% to 90% occurring only once. The specimen sequenced was peripheral blood. The receptors were sampled from a woman between 18 and 29 years old with acute or convalescent COVID-19. The CDR3 runs from the conserved cysteine through the conserved F or W. D genes are given only for firm matches. Clone size, where shown, is once, few, many, or a class for clones that have expanded.

.	.	TRBJ1-3	TRBV5-1	TGCGCCAGCAGCTTCGATGGGGCGGCTGGAAACACCATATATTTT	CASSFDGAAGNTIYF
once	TRBD1	TRBJ1-2	TRBV5-6	TGTGCCAGCAGCTTCGGGACAGATGGCTACACCTTC	CASSFGTDGYTF
.	TRBD2	TRBJ2-3	TRBV2	TGTGCCAGCAGTGAACTAGCGGGAACAGATACGCAGTATTTT	CASSELAGTDTQYF
few	.	TRBJ1-3	TRBV7-3	TGTGCCAGCAGCTCGCCGGTGGGCAGGGGCGTCGGAAACACCATATATTTT	CASSSPVGRGVGNTIYF
.	TRBD1	TRBJ1-2	TRBV6-4	TGTGCCAGCAGTGAACAACCGGGACAGAACTATGGCTACACCTTC	CASSEQPGQNYGYTF
once	.	TRBJ1-6	TRBV7-9	TGTGCCAGCAGCTTACTGGGGGGTTCCCATTCACCCCTCCACTTT	CASSLLGGSHSPLHF
.	.	TRBJ1-2	TRBV5-6	TGTGCCAGCAGCGCCGACGTCCAACGGGGGTATGGCTACACCTTC	CASSADVQRGYGYTF
.	TRBD2	TRBJ2-1	TRBV11-2	TGTGCCAGCAGAAGGGGGACTAGCGGGAATGAGCAGTTCTTC	CASRRGTSGNEQFF
.	TRBD1	TRBJ2-7	TRBV27	TGTGCCAGCAGTCAAAAGACCGGGACAGGGATTTTGCAGTACTTC	CASSQKTGTGILQYF
.	.	TRBJ2-7	TRBV12-1	TGTGCCAGCGGCCCTCGCGGGCGGGGGGGCCCCTACGAGCAGTACTTC	CASGPRGRGGPYEQYF